The 20 T cell receptor beta chains reported below all come from one sample, sequenced in a study of cytomegalovirus exposure and HLA in healthy donors. A multiplex PCR was run with 60 Vbeta primers and 13 Jbeta primers. This table comes from immunoSEQ multiplex PCR, and its TCRdb copy is limited to in-frame clones, with some not included. The ten most abundant clones cover 2.4% of a sample with under 75,000 clones. Sequenced input: PBMCs. The receptors here all came from a female donor in good health and CMV-seropositive.

The CDR3 sequence is CASSEGTGGGTEAFF. Written as DNA, the CDR3 is TGTGCCAGCAGTGAGGGGACAGGGGGAGGGACTGAAGCTTTCTTT. This chain joins TRBV6-1 and TRBJ1-1; 11 bases align to TRBD1. CDR1 MNHNS and CDR2 SASEGT come from the germline V gene. The CDR3 is made up of 15 amino acids. The V gene end was trimmed by 3 bases and the J gene end by 5 bases; junction bases not matched to a gene: 5.

The chain carries TRBV9 and TRBJ2-1, with 8 bases matching TRBD2. The CDR3 runs 16 residues. CDR1 is SGDLS, CDR2 YYNGEE, per germline. The J segment lost 0 bases and the V segment lost 1 base, leaving 3 bases of the junction unmatched. This CDR3 is CASSVLSGSSYNEQFF. In DNA form, the CDR3 reads TGTGCCAGCAGCGTACTCAGCGGGAGCTCCTACAATGAGCAGTTCTTC.

This chain joins TRBV10-3 and TRBJ1-1, with D unresolved. CDR1 and CDR2 (germline): ENHRY, SYGVKD. With 7 bases removed from V and 1 base from J, the gap between germline ends came to 16 bases. There are 15 residues in the CDR3. The CDR3 loop reads CAIKRGPEENTEAFF. CDR3 coding DNA: TGTGCCATCAAGCGGGGTCCTGAGGAGAACACTGAAGCTTTCTTT.

As for this clone: Germline is not matched at one junction end, which may reflect a read error. The chain links TRBV9 to TRBJ1-2; D is uncertain. The CDR3 is 14 amino acids. Germline V gene data show CDR1 as SGDLS and CDR2 as YYNGEE. The CDR3, as DNA: TGTGCCAGCAGCGAGACGGGTTTTAACCATGGCTACACCTTC. Encoded protein: CASSETGFNHGYTF.

This sequence joins TRBV6-1 and TRBJ1-6, with TRBD1 as a possible D gene (6 bases). The V and J ends lost 6 bases and 9 bases respectively, with 15 bases between them. The CDR3 loop spans 14 amino acids. Germline assignment: CDR1 MNHNS and CDR2 SASEGT. CDR3 protein: CASRATGGGSPLHF. The CDR3 nucleotides read TGTGCCAGCAGGGCGACAGGTGGAGGTTCACCCCTCCACTTT.

The rearrangement joins TRBV7-9 to TRBJ2-7; D uncertain. CDR3 length: 12 residues. V shed 5 bases and J shed 2 bases, with 7 bases lying between them. The germline V gene encodes CDR1 SEHNR and CDR2 FQNEAQ (reference sequence). CDR3 amino acids: CASSQSAYEQYF. Here the CDR3 DNA reads TGTGCCAGCAGCCAAAGCGCCTACGAGCAGTACTTC.

The gene calls are TRBV27 and TRBJ2-7, with D possibly TRBD2 on 6 matching bases. The germline gives CDR1 MNHEY, CDR2 SMNVEV (reference sequence). This CDR3 region has 16 residues. V was clipped by 4 bases and J by 7 bases, with 23 bases between them. The CDR3 DNA reads as TGTGCCAGCAGTTACGGCGGGGCAGGCATGATTGGTGAGCAGTACTTC. As protein: CASSYGGAGMIGEQYF.

The chain has TRBV19 and TRBJ2-7, with D possibly TRBD2 on 6 matching bases. The CDR3 is made up of 15 amino acids. In germline, CDR1 is LNHDA, CDR2 SQIVND (reference sequence). V lost 11 bases, J lost 0 bases, and 20 bases lay in between. The CDR3 nucleotides are TGTGCCTCCCAACGTCTGGCGGGGAGCTCCTACGAGCAGTACTTC. It translates to CASQRLAGSSYEQYF.

The gene calls are TRBV5-6 and TRBJ1-4, with TRBD1 identical over 9 bases. J was trimmed by 8 bases and V by 4 bases; bases with no gene match: 3. CDR3 length: 13 residues. Germline lookup yields CDR1 SGHDT and CDR2 YYEEEE. The CDR3 protein is CASSLDRGEKLFF. In DNA, the CDR3 is TGTGCCAGCAGCCTGGACAGGGGAGAAAAACTGTTTTTT.

As regards this clone: The junction does not match germline at one end; this may be a read error. The genes are TRBV7-7 and TRBJ2-2, with D perhaps TRBD2 (6 bases). CDR1 SSHAT and CDR2 FNYEAQ come from the germline V gene (reference sequence). The CDR3 length is 15 residues. CDR3 region: CASSKRTTAAGELFF. The CDR3 region has the DNA TGTGCTAGCAGCAAAAGGACTACGGCTGCTGGGGAGCTGTTTTTT.

The chain carries TRBV4-1 and TRBJ2-5; the match to TRBD1 covers 7 bases. The CDR3 has 14 residues. CDR1 and CDR2 (germline): MGHRA, YSYEKL. Trimming removed 7 bases from V and 11 bases from J; junction bases left unmatched: 16. CDR3: CASTPGQRLGRQYF. Here the CDR3 DNA reads TGCGCCAGCACCCCGGGACAGCGCCTGGGGCGGCAGTACTTC.

The chain couples TRBV7-3 to TRBJ2-3, with 8 bases lining up with TRBD2. The CDR3 covers 16 residues. J gave up 0 bases and V 3 bases, and 5 bases lay outside the gene matches. The V gene's germline CDR1 is SGHTA and CDR2 FQGTGA. CDR3 nucleotide sequence: TGTGCCAGCAGCTTGAATAGCGGGGAGAGCACAGATACGCAGTATTTT. It codes for CASSLNSGESTDTQYF.

The chain carries TRBV28 and TRBJ1-5, with a weak D call TRBD1 (5 bases). With 6 bases removed from V and 4 bases from J, the gap between germline ends came to 28 bases. Germline assignment: CDR1 MDHEN and CDR2 SYDVKM. The CDR3 consists of 19 residues. The CDR3 region is CASSLVGRAGGWGNQPQHF. Here the CDR3 DNA reads TGTGCCAGCAGCCTCGTCGGCAGGGCGGGAGGTTGGGGGAATCAGCCCCAGCATTTT.

The chain employs TRBV19 and TRBJ1-4; 8 bases map to TRBD1. J was trimmed by 6 bases and V by 4 bases; bases with no gene match: 4. From germline, CDR1 is LNHDA and CDR2 SQIVND (reference sequence). The CDR3 length is 14 residues. The CDR3 DNA reads as TGTGCCAGTAGTACGCTACAGGGGGATGAAAAACTGTTTTTT. Encoded protein: CASSTLQGDEKLFF.

This chain links TRBV28 with TRBJ2-5; D possibly corresponds to TRBD2 (7 bases). Deletions cut 3 bases from V and 9 bases from J, with 11 bases between. The CDR3 is 12 amino acids. CDR1 and CDR2 from the germline V gene are MDHEN and SYDVKM. The CDR3 spells CASSLIGGPQYF. CDR3 nucleotides: TGTGCCAGCAGTTTGATCGGGGGGCCCCAGTACTTC.

The chain employs TRBV7-9 and TRBJ1-1, with D tentatively TRBD1 (6 bases). This CDR3 has 14 residues. Germline assignment: CDR1 SEHNR and CDR2 FQNEAQ (reference sequence). Trimming shortened V by 3 bases and J by 4 bases, and 12 bases separated the two germline ends. CDR3 sequence (DNA): TGTGCCAGCAGCTTTACAGGGATAAGCACTGAAGCTTTCTTT. This encodes CASSFTGISTEAFF.

V usage is TRBV4-2 and J usage is TRBJ1-2; possibly TRBD1 for D (6 bases). The CDR3 is 14 amino acids. Trimming left V 1 base short and J 3 bases short, with 9 bases between. Germline V gene lookup returns CDR1 LGHNA and CDR2 YNFKEQ. CDR3 region: CASSQAHRDYGYTF. The DNA of the CDR3 is TGTGCCAGCAGCCAAGCTCACAGGGACTATGGCTACACCTTC.

V usage is TRBV19 and J usage is TRBJ1-1, with unresolved D. Germline-derived CDR1 and CDR2 are LNHDA and SQIVND (reference sequence). Trimming cost V 4 bases and J 1 base, with 13 bases left between them. There are 15 residues in the CDR3. The CDR3 is CASSRWAYSNTEAFF. The CDR3 region has the DNA TGTGCCAGTAGTAGATGGGCGTACTCGAACACTGAAGCTTTCTTT.

The genes are TRBV28 and TRBJ2-5, with 8 positions matching TRBD2. V shed 5 bases and J 2 bases; nucleotides not matched to a gene: 10. Germline lookup yields CDR1 MDHEN and CDR2 SYDVKM. The CDR3 length is 16 residues. CDR3: CASSPQLAVFQETQYF. The CDR3 region has the DNA TGTGCCAGCAGTCCCCAACTAGCGGTGTTTCAAGAGACCCAGTACTTC. Together with reference TRBV28 and TRBJ2-5, the CDR3 gives the full variable domain: DVKVTQSSRYLVKRTGEKVFLECVQDMDHENMFWYRQDPGLGLRLIYFSYDVKMKEKGDIPEGYSVSREKKERFSLILESASTNQTSMYLCASSPQLAVFQETQYFGPGTRLLVL.

V gene TRBV29-1 combines with J gene TRBJ1-1; the D is unclear. CDR1 is SQVTM, CDR2 ANQGSEA, per germline. Between the trimmed V and J ends, which lost 3 bases and 1 base, there was a span of 12 bases. This CDR3 comprises 14 residues. Here the CDR3 DNA reads TGCAGCGTTGACTCGGGTATCACGAACACTGAAGCTTTCTTT. Translating gives CSVDSGITNTEAFF.